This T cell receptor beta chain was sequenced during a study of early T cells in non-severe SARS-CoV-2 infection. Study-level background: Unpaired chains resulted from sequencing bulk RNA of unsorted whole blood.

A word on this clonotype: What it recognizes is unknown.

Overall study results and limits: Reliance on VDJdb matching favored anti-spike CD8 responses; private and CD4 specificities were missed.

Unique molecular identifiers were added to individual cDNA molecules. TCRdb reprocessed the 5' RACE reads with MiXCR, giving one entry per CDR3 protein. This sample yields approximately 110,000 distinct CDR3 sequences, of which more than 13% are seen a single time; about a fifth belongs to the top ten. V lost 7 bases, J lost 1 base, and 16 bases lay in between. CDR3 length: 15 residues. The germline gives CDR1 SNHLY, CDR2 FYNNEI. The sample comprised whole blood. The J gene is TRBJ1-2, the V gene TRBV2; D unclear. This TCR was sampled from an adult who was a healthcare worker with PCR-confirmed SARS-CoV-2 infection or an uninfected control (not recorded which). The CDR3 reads CASTPRSALNYGYTF. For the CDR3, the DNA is TGTGCCAGCACCCCAAGGAGCGCCCTTAACTATGGCTACACCTTC. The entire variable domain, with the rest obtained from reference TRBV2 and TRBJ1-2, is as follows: EPEVTQTPSHQVTQMGQEVILRCVPISNHLYFYWYRQILGQKVEFLVSFYNNEISEKSEIFDDQFSVERPDGSNFTLKIRSTKLEDSAMYFCASTPRSALNYGYTFGSGTRLTVV.